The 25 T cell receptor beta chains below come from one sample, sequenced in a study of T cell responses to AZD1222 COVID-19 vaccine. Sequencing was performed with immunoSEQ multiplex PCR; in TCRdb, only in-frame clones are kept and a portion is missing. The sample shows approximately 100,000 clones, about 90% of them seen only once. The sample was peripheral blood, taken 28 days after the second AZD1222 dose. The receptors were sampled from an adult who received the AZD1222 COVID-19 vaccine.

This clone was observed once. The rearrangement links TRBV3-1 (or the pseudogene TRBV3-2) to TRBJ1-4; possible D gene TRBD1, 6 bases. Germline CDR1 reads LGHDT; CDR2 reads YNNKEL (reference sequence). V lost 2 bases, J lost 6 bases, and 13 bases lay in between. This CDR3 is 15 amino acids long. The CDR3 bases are TGTGCCAGCAGCCAATTTACAGGGAGTGATGAAAAACTGTTTTTT. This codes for CASSQFTGSDEKLFF.

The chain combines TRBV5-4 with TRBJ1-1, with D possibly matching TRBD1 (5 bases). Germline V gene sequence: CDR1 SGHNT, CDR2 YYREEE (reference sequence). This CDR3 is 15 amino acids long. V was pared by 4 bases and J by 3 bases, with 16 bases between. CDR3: CASSPRTGGDTEAFF. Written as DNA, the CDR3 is TGTGCCAGCAGCCCACGTACAGGCGGGGACACTGAAGCTTTCTTT.

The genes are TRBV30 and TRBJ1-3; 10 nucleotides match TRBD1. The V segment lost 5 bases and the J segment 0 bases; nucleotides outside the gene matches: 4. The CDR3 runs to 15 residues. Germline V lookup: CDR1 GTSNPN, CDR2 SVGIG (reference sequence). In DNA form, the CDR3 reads TGTGCCTGGCAGGGACAGGGGTACTCTGGAAACACCATATATTTT. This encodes CAWQGQGYSGNTIYF.

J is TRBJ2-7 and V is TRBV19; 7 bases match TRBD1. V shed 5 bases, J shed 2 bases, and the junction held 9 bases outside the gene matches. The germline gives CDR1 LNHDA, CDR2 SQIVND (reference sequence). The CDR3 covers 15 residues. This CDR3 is CASSFFSGGAYEQYF. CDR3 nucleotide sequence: TGTGCCAGTAGTTTTTTCTCAGGGGGAGCCTACGAGCAGTACTTC. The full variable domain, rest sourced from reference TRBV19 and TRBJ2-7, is DGGITQSPKYLFRKEGQNVTLSCEQNLNHDAMYWYRQDPGQGLRLIYYSQIVNDFQKGDIAEGYSVSREKKESFPLTVTSAQKNPTAFYLCASSFFSGGAYEQYFGPGTRLTVT.

Here the CDR3 DNA reads TGTGCCAGCAGATCGGGGCTAGGAGAGACCCAGTACTTC. Its protein is CASRSGLGETQYF. This chain joins TRBV7-9 and TRBJ2-5; either TRBD1 or TRBD2 may fit D (5 bases each). Germline V gives CDR1 SEHNR, CDR2 FQNEAQ (reference sequence). The CDR3 is made up of 13 amino acids. Trimming removed 6 bases at V and 4 bases at J, with 12 bases between.

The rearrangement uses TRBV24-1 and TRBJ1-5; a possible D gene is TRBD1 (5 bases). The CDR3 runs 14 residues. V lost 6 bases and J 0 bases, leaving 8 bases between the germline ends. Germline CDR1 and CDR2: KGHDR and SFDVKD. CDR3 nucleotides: TGTGCCACCAGTCAGGGTTATAGCAATCAGCCCCAGCATTTT. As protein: CATSQGYSNQPQHF.

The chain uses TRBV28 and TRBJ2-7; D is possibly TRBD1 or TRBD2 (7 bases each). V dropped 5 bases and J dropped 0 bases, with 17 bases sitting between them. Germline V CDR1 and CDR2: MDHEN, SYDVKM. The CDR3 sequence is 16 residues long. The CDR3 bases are TGTGCCAGCAGTCTGCGGACAGGCGGGAGCTCCTACGAGCAGTACTTC. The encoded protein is CASSLRTGGSSYEQYF.

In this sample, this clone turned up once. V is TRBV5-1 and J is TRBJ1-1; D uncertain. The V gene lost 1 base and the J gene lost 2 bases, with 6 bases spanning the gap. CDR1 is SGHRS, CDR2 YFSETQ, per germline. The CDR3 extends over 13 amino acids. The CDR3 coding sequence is TGCGCCAGCAGCTTGAATCAAAACACTGAAGCTTTCTTT. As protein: CASSLNQNTEAFF.

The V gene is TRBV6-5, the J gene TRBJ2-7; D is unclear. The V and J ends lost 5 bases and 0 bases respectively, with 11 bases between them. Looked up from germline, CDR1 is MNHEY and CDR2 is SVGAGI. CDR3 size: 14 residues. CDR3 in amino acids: CASSRAEPSYEQYF. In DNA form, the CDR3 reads TGTGCCAGCAGTCGGGCGGAGCCCTCCTACGAGCAGTACTTC.

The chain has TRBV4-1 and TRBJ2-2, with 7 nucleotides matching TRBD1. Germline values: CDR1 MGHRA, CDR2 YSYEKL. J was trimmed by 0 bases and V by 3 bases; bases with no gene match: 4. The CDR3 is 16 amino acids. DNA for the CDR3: TGCGCCAGCAGCCACCCGACAGGGCCGAACACCGGGGAGCTGTTTTTT. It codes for CASSHPTGPNTGELFF.

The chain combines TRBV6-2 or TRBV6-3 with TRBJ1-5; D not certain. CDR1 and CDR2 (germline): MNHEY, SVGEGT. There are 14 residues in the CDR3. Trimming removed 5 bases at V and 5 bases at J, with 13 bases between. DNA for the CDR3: TGTGCCAGCAGTACGGACGGTCGGGATCAGCCCCAGCATTTT. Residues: CASSTDGRDQPQHF.

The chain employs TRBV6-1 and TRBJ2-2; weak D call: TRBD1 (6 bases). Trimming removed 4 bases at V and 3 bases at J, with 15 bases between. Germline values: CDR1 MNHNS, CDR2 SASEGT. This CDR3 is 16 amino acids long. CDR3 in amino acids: CASSVQQGSYTGELFF. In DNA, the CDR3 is TGTGCCAGCAGTGTACAACAGGGTTCGTACACCGGGGAGCTGTTTTTT.

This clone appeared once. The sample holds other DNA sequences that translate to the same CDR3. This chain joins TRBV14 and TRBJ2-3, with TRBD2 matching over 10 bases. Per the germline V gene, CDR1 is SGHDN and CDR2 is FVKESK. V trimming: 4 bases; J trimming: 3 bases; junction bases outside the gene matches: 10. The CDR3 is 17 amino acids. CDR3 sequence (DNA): TGTGCCAGCAGCCGCCGGGGAGCGGGAGGGCCGACAGATACGCAGTATTTT. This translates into CASSRRGAGGPTDTQYF.

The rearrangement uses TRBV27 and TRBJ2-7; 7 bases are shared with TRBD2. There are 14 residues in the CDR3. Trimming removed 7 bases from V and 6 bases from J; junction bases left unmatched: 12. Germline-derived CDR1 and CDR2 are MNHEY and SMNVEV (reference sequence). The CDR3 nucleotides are TGTGCCAGCATCGGGGTAGCGGGTTCAGGCGAGCAGTACTTC. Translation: CASIGVAGSGEQYF.

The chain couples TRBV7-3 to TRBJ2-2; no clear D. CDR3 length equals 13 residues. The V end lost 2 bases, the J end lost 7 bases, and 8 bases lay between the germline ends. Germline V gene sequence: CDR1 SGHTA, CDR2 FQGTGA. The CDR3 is CASSLSVDGELFF. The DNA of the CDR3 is TGTGCCAGCAGCTTATCCGTTGACGGGGAGCTGTTTTTT.

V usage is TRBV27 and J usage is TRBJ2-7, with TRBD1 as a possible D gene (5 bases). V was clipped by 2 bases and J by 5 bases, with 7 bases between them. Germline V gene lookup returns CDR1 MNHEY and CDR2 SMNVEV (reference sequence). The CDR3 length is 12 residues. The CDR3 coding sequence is TGTGCCAGCAGTTTAGAAGGGGACGAGCAGTACTTC. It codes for CASSLEGDEQYF.

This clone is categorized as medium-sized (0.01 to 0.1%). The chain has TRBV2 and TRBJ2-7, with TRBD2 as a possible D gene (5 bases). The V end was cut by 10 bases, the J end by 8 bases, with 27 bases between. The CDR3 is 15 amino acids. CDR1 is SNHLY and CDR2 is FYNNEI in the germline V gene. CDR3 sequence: CAKGPPGPWEKKQYF. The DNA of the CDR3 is TGTGCCAAAGGCCCCCCAGGCCCCTGGGAGAAGAAGCAGTACTTC.

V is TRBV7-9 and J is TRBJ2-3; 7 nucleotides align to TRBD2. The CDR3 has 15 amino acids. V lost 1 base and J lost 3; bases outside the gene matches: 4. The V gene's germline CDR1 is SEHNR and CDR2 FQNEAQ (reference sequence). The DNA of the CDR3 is TGTGCCAGCAGCTTAGGTTCCGGGAGGACAGATACGCAGTATTTT. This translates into CASSLGSGRTDTQYF.

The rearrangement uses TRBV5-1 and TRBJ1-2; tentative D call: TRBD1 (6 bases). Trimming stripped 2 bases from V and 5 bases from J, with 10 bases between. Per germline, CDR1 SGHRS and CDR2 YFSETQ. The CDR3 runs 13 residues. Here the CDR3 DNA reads TGCGCCAGCAGCTTACGGACAGAGTATGGCTACACCTTC. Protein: CASSLRTEYGYTF. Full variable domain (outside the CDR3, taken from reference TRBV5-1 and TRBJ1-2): KAGVTQTPRYLIKTRGQQVTLSCSPISGHRSVSWYQQTPGQGLQFLFEYFSETQRNKGNFPGRFSGRQFSNSRSEMNVSTLELGDSALYLCASSLRTEYGYTFGSGTRLTVV.

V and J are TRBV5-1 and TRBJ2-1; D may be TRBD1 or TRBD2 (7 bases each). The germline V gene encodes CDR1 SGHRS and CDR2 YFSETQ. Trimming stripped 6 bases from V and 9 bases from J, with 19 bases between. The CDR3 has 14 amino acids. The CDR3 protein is CASILAPQGGEQFF. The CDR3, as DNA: TGCGCCAGCATACTAGCGCCCCAGGGGGGTGAGCAGTTCTTC.

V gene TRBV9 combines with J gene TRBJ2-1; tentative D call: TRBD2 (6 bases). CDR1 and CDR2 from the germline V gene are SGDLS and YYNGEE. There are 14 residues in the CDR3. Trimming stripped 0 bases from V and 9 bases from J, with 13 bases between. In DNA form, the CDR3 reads TGTGCCAGCAGCGTAGCCTTTCGGGGAGGTGAGCAGTTCTTC. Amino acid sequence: CASSVAFRGGEQFF.

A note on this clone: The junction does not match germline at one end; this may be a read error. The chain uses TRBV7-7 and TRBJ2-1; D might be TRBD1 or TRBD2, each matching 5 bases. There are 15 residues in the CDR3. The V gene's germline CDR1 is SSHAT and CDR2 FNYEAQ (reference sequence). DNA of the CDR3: TGTGCTAGCAGCTTACGGCATGGGGGTACAGATGAGCAGTTCTTC. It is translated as CASSLRHGGTDEQFF.

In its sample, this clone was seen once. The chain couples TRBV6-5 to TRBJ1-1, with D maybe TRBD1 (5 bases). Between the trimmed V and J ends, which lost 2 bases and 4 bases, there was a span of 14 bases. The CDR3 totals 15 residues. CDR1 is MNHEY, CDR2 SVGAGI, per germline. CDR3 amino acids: CASSYLGAQGTEAFF. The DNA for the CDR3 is TGTGCCAGCAGTTACCTCGGGGCCCAAGGCACTGAAGCTTTCTTT.

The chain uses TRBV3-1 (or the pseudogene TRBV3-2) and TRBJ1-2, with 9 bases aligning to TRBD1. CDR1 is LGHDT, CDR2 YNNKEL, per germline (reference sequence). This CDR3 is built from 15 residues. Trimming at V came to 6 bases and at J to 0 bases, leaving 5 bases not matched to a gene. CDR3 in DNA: TGTGCCAGCAGACCCGGGACAGGGACTAACTATGGCTACACCTTC. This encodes CASRPGTGTNYGYTF.

Here the CDR3 reads CASSEAPFHGGNQPQHF. The CDR3 DNA sequence: TGCGCCAGCAGTGAAGCCCCGTTTCATGGAGGGAATCAGCCCCAGCATTTT. The J gene is TRBJ1-5, the V gene TRBV10-1; D unresolved. The V gene's germline CDR1 is WNHNN and CDR2 SYGVQD (reference sequence). Trimming stripped 3 bases from V and 4 bases from J, with 19 bases between. The CDR3 runs to 17 residues.